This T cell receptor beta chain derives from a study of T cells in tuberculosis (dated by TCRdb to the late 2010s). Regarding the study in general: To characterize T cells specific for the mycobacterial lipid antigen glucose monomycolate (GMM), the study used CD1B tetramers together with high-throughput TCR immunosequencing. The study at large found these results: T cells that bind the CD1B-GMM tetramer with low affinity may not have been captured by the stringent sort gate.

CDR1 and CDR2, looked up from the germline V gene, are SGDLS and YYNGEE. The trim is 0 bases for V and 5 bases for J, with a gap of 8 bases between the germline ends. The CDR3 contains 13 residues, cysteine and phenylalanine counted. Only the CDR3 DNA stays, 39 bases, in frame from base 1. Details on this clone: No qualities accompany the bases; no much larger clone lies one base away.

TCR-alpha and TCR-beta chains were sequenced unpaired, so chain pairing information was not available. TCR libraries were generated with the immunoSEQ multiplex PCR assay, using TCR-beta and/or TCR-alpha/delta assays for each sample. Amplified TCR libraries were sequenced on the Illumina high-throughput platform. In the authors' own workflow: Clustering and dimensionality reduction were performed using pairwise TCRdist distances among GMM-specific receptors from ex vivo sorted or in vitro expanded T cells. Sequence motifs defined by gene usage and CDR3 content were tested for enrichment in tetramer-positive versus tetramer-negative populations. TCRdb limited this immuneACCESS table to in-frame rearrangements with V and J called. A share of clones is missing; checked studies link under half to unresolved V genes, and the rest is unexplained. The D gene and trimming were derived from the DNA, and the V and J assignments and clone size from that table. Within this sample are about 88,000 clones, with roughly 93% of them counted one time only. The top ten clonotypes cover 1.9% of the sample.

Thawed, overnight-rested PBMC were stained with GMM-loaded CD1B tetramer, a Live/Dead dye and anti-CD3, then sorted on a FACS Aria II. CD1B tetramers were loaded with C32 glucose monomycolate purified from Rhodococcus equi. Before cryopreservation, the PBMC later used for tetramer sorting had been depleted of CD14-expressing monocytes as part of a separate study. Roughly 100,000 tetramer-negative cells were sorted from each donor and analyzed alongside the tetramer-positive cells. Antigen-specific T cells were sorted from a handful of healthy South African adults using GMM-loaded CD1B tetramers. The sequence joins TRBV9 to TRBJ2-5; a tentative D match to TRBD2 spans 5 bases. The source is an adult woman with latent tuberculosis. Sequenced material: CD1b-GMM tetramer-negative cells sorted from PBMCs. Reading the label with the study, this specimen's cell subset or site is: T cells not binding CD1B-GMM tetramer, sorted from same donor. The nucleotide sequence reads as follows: TGTGCCAGCAGCGTAGTACCGGGGGAGACCCAGTACTTC. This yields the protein CASSVVPGETQYF.